A single sample gave rise to the 15 T cell receptor beta chains below, sequenced in a study of cytomegalovirus exposure and HLA in healthy donors. Primers for the PCR totalled 60 Vbeta and 13 Jbeta. Sequencing used immunoSEQ multiplex PCR; TCRdb keeps in-frame clones, though not all of them. The data contain about 190,000 clones, 84% of them seen just once; the ten biggest clones take up 0.25% to 0.3%. What was sequenced was PBMCs. The receptors shown here come from a boy aged 5-17 years in good health and CMV-seronegative.

For this clone: At one end the junction does not follow the germline gene, possibly because of a read error. V gene TRBV7-7 combines with J gene TRBJ2-5, with TRBD2 as a possible D gene (5 bases). The CDR3 loop spans 15 amino acids. Germline V gene sequence: CDR1 SSHAT, CDR2 FNYEAQ (reference sequence). CDR3 bases: TGTGCTAGCAGCTTAGGGAGCGGCCCGCAAGAGACCCAGTACTTC. It codes for CASSLGSGPQETQYF.

The gene calls are TRBV10-2 and TRBJ2-7, with TRBD2 matching over 9 bases. This CDR3 contains 14 residues. Germline V gene sequence: CDR1 WSHSY, CDR2 SAAADI. Trimming at V came to 6 bases and at J to 2 bases, leaving 5 bases not matched to a gene. CDR3: CASSLTSGTYEQYF. DNA of the CDR3: TGCGCCAGCAGCCTGACTAGCGGAACCTACGAGCAGTACTTC.

The V gene is TRBV28, the J gene TRBJ1-2; the D gene is possibly TRBD1 (5 bases). V was pared by 5 bases and J by 5 bases, with 18 bases between. The CDR3 is 15 amino acids. Germline V lookup: CDR1 MDHEN, CDR2 SYDVKM. As DNA, the CDR3 is TGTGCCAGCAGTCTCGCGGGGGGTGTGGGATATGGCTACACCTTC. Its protein product is CASSLAGGVGYGYTF.

The J gene is TRBJ2-7, the V gene TRBV9; no reliable D call. CDR3 size: 13 residues. V lost 1 base and J 6 bases, leaving 11 bases between the germline ends. Germline CDR1 is SGDLS and CDR2 is YYNGEE. CDR3 sequence: CASSVSQGGEQYF. CDR3 coding DNA: TGTGCCAGCAGCGTATCTCAAGGCGGCGAGCAGTACTTC.

The genes are TRBV5-1 and TRBJ1-1; TRBD1 agrees at 7 bases. The trim removed 4 bases at V and 1 base at J, leaving 4 bases unmatched. The CDR3 length is 14 residues. Germline assignment: CDR1 SGHRS and CDR2 YFSETQ. CDR3 bases: TGCGCCAGCAGCCGCGGGACAGAGAACACTGAAGCTTTCTTT. Protein: CASSRGTENTEAFF.

CDR3 sequence: CASSVTGTGLETQYF. Here the CDR3 DNA reads TGTGCCAGCAGCGTGACAGGGACGGGGTTGGAGACCCAGTACTTC. The V gene is TRBV5-4, the J gene TRBJ2-5, with 7 nucleotides matching TRBD1. This CDR3 is built from 15 residues. CDR1 is SGHNT and CDR2 is YYREEE in the germline V gene (reference sequence). Trimming removed 4 bases from V and 5 bases from J; junction bases left unmatched: 11.

This clone has just a few counts. The chain carries TRBV6-5 and TRBJ1-1, with TRBD1 identical over 7 bases. Unmatched junction bases numbered 3, after V lost 2 bases and J lost 3 bases. This CDR3 is built from 14 residues. Per the germline V gene, CDR1 is MNHEY and CDR2 is SVGAGI. CDR3 region: CASSYGQGDTEAFF. The CDR3 DNA is TGTGCCAGCAGTTACGGGCAGGGGGACACTGAAGCTTTCTTT.

The CDR3 protein is CASIRVGGETYEQYF. DNA of the CDR3: TGTGCCAGCATCCGGGTGGGCGGGGAAACCTACGAGCAGTACTTC. The chain joins TRBV6-1 to TRBJ2-7; D perhaps matches TRBD2 (6 bases). The CDR3 contains 15 residues. Trimming removed 7 bases at V and 2 bases at J, with 18 bases between. From germline, CDR1 is MNHNS and CDR2 SASEGT.

This clone was counted a single time. The chain links TRBV19 to TRBJ1-5; 10 nucleotides match TRBD1. V shed 7 bases, J shed 7 bases, and the junction held 10 bases outside the gene matches. CDR1 is LNHDA and CDR2 is SQIVND in the germline V gene (reference sequence). The CDR3 runs 15 residues. The CDR3 DNA follows: TGTGCCAGTACCAAGGTGACAGGGGGCCTCCAGCCCCAGCATTTT. Amino acid sequence: CASTKVTGGLQPQHF. Based on the CDR3 plus reference TRBV19 and TRBJ1-5, the full variable domain is DGGITQSPKYLFRKEGQNVTLSCEQNLNHDAMYWYRQDPGQGLRLIYYSQIVNDFQKGDIAEGYSVSREKKESFPLTVTSAQKNPTAFYLCASTKVTGGLQPQHFGDGTRLSIL.

V usage is TRBV7-9 and J usage is TRBJ2-7, with 10 bases aligning to TRBD2. With 5 bases clipped from V and 3 bases from J, the junction kept 10 bases outside the gene matches. Germline V lookup: CDR1 SEHNR, CDR2 FQNEAQ (reference sequence). The CDR3 contains 16 residues. The CDR3 DNA sequence: TGTGCCAGCAGCCCAGGCGGGCTAGCGGGGGTCTACGAGCAGTACTTC. Its protein is CASSPGGLAGVYEQYF. Full variable domain (outside the CDR3, taken from reference TRBV7-9 and TRBJ2-7): DTGVSQNPRHKITKRGQNVTFRCDPISEHNRLYWYRQTLGQGPEFLTYFQNEAQLEKSRLLSDRFSAERPKGSFSTLEIQRTEQGDSAMYLCASSPGGLAGVYEQYFGPGTRLTVT.

The gene calls are TRBV2 and TRBJ2-1; 10 bases fit TRBD2. With 2 bases clipped from V and 8 bases from J, the junction kept 15 bases outside the gene matches. CDR1 is SNHLY and CDR2 is FYNNEI in the germline V gene. The CDR3 sequence is 18 residues long. The CDR3 here is CASSEIGPSGRSGDEQFF. The CDR3 nucleotides are TGTGCCAGCAGTGAAATAGGGCCTAGCGGGAGATCGGGCGATGAGCAGTTCTTC.

The chain recombines TRBV5-1 with TRBJ1-4; D remains unclear. V dropped 0 bases and J dropped 2 bases, with 8 bases sitting between them. Per germline, CDR1 SGHRS and CDR2 YFSETQ. The CDR3 is made up of 15 amino acids. CDR3 in DNA: TGCGCCAGCAGCTTGGCCCCGGGGACTAATGAAAAACTGTTTTTT. It encodes CASSLAPGTNEKLFF.

The rearrangement uses TRBV19 and TRBJ2-7, with 7 bases that match TRBD1. The CDR3 is 15 residues long. With 6 bases clipped from V and 1 base from J, the junction kept 9 bases outside the gene matches. CDR1 and CDR2 (germline): LNHDA, SQIVND (reference sequence). In DNA form, the CDR3 reads TGTGCCAGTAGCGAACGGGACAGCCCTTCCTACGAGCAGTACTTC. It translates to CASSERDSPSYEQYF.

V is TRBV7-9 and J is TRBJ1-5; D ambiguous. The V end lost 2 bases, the J end lost 2 bases, and 7 bases lay between the germline ends. Per germline, CDR1 SEHNR and CDR2 FQNEAQ (reference sequence). The length of the CDR3 is 14 residues. CDR3 in DNA: TGTGCCAGCAGCTTAAGCCAGGGCAATCAGCCCCAGCATTTT. Translation: CASSLSQGNQPQHF.

This clone was recorded a few times. The J gene is TRBJ1-2, the V gene TRBV15; 8 bases line up with TRBD1. After removal of 1 base from V and 4 bases from J, the junction contained 8 bases not matched to a gene. Germline loops: CDR1 LNHNV, CDR2 YYDKDF (reference sequence). This CDR3 comprises 16 residues. CDR3 in DNA: TGTGCCACCAGCAGAGCTAGGACAGGGCTTATCTATGGCTACACCTTC. It yields the protein CATSRARTGLIYGYTF.